This TCR beta chain stems from a study of molecular identifiers for immune sequencing clone quantification. Study outcomes and limitations: In naive cells, under 1% of molecules belonged to clones above 20 RNA copies, against over 97% in effector cells.

Sorted inputs of about 17,000 to 1,100,000 cells, with 10%, 30% or 50% RNA, yielded naive CD8 libraries. Naive CD8 T cells, phenotype CD8+CD4-CCR7+CD45RA+, were sorted. The CDR3 has 15 residues. Germline values: CDR1 DFQATT, CDR2 SNEGSKA (reference sequence). About this clonotype itself: No antigen is known for it. A much bigger clone sits one base away, suggesting this may be a read error.

The authors built bulk TCR libraries by previously described methods with listed TCR primers. TCRdb ran MiXCR on the PCR reads and lists one entry per CDR3 protein. The sample records about 630,000 distinct CDR3 sequences, around 25% being singletons. The TCR originated in a human donor in good health. Some libraries in this study had Jurkat cell RNA spiked in. The specimen was naive CD8+ T cells from blood, with Jurkat cell RNA spiked in. Noted subset: FACS-sorted CD8+CD4-CCR7+CD45RA+ naive T cells. The chain has TRBV20-1 and TRBJ1-1; D gene ambiguous. The CDR3 nucleotides are TGCAGTGCTAGAGAGGCAGGCGAATTAAACACTGTAGCTTTCTTT. Its protein is CSAREAGELNTVAFF.